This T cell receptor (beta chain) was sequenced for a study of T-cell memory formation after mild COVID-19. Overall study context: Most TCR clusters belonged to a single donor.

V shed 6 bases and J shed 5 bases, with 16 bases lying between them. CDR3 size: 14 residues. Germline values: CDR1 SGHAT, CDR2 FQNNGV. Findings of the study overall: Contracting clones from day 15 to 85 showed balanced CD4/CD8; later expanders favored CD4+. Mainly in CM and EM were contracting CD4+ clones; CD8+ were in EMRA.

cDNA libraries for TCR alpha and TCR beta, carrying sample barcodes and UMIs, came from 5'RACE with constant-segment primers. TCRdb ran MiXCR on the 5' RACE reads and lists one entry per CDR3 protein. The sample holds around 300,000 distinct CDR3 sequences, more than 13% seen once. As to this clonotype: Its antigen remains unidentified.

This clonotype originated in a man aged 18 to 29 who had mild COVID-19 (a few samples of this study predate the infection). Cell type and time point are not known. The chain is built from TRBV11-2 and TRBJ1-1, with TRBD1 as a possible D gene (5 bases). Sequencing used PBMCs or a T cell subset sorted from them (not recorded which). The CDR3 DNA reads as TGTGCCAGCAGGGCTCATCTCCAGGGTACTGAAGCTTTCTTT. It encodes CASRAHLQGTEAFF. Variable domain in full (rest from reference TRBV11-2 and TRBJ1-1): EAGVAQSPRYKIIEKRQSVAFWCNPISGHATLYWYQQILGQGPKLLIQFQNNGVVDDSQLPKDRFSAERLKGVDSTLKIQPAKLEDSAVYLCASRAHLQGTEAFFGQGTRLTVV.